This T cell receptor beta chain was sequenced for a study of blood T cell repertoires in COVID-19. At the level of the study: Acute-phase and convalescent COVID-19 samples originated in the United States, Italy and Spain. PBMCs, B-cell-depleted T cells, or T cells provided the cDNA or gDNA that made up the material.

Donors in Cohort 3 counted as recovered after two negative PCRs, clearance, or symptom resolution. In the original workflow: Researchers report that nucleated cell counts were estimated from reference gene primer amplification. Here immunoSEQ multiplex PCR was the method, and the copy in TCRdb shows in-frame clones only, minus some. The V and J calls and clone size are taken from that table; D and trimming were inferred from the DNA. The table has 450,000 to 500,000 clones, 75% to 90% seen once. This receptor was taken from a woman in her sixties who had recovered from COVID-19. The sequenced sample consisted of PBMCs or T cells enriched from blood (not recorded which).

This CDR3 is CASSLGDSPFTDTQYF. CDR3 nucleotides: TGTGCCAGCAGCTTGGGGGACAGCCCTTTCACAGATACGCAGTATTTT. The chain carries TRBV5-4 and TRBJ2-3; TRBD1 matches at 7 bases. Trimming took 0 bases from V and 2 from J; bases not matched to a gene: 6. The germline V gene has CDR1 SGHNT and CDR2 YYREEE (reference sequence). The CDR3 contains 16 residues.